Described below is a single T cell receptor beta chain sequence and its context. The sample comes from a study of blood T cell repertoires in COVID-19. Study-level information: The United States, Italy and Spain were the sources of the acute and convalescent COVID-19 samples. The analysed material was cDNA or gDNA that came from T cells, B-cell-depleted T cells, or PBMCs.

In the authors' methods: Reference gene primer amplification in the assay estimated nucleated cell counts. Data came from immunoSEQ multiplex PCR; TCRdb stores just in-frame clones and leaves some out. D and trimming were read from the DNA, whereas the V and J calls and clone size are those reported in that table. The profile shows 650,000 to 800,000 clones, just under 90% of them singletons. The V end lost 3 bases, the J end lost 3 bases, and 8 bases lay between the germline ends. Germline lookup yields CDR1 SGHTA and CDR2 FQGTGA. The length of the CDR3 is 14 residues. The material sequenced was peripheral blood. V and J are TRBV7-3 and TRBJ2-2; D is possibly TRBD1 (5 bases). This TCR derives from a woman aged 18-30 years with acute or convalescent COVID-19. CDR3 DNA: TGTGCCAGCAGCTTGCAGGGTTACACCGGGGAGCTGTTTTTT. Amino acids: CASSLQGYTGELFF.